This passage covers 32 T cell receptor beta chains from one sample sequenced in a study of CD8+CD57+ T cells in acquired aplastic anemia. Profiles of TCR beta VDJ and CDR3 were generated from a genomic DNA template. From the reads, TCRdb called clonotypes with MiXCR, one entry per CDR3 protein. The table has 200,000 to 300,000 distinct CDR3 sequences, approximately 45% seen once. The sequenced patients had an expansion of CD8+CD57+ cells seen by flow cytometry. The sequenced sample consisted of sorted CD4+, CD8+, or CD8+CD57+ T cells (not recorded which) from PBMCs. Receptor source: a human donor with aplastic anemia.

The V and J genes are TRBV6-6 and TRBJ2-1, with D unresolved. CDR3 size: 14 residues. Looked up from germline, CDR1 is MNHNY and CDR2 is SVGAGI (reference sequence). V was pared by 0 bases and J by 5 bases, with 8 bases between. CDR3 amino acids: CASSYSLQDNEQFF. CDR3 in DNA: TGTGCCAGCAGTTACTCACTTCAGGACAATGAGCAGTTCTTC.

The rearrangement uses TRBV5-1 and TRBJ1-6; TRBD1 agrees at 7 bases. The CDR3 is made up of 14 amino acids. Germline-derived CDR1 and CDR2 are SGHRS and YFSETQ. V trimming: 2 bases; J trimming: 9 bases; junction bases outside the gene matches: 5. CDR3 bases: TGCGCCAGCAGCTTTGGACAGGAGAGTTCACCCCTCCACTTT. Amino acid sequence: CASSFGQESSPLHF.

This clonotype appeared a single time. This chain joins TRBV10-3 and TRBJ1-2; D is possibly TRBD1 (6 bases). The germline V and J ends were trimmed by 0 bases and 1 base, with 9 bases remaining between them. Germline V gene sequence: CDR1 ENHRY, CDR2 SYGVKD. The CDR3 has 15 amino acids. CDR3: CAISESGGVNYGYTF. CDR3 nucleotides: TGTGCCATCAGTGAGTCGGGGGGCGTTAACTATGGCTACACCTTC.

This clonotype was counted many times. V gene TRBV6-1 combines with J gene TRBJ1-2; 11 positions agree with TRBD1. The CDR3 runs 15 residues. Trimming cost V 1 base and J 6 bases; bases outside gene matches: 4. The germline CDR1 and CDR2 sequences are MNHNS and SASEGT. Written as DNA, the CDR3 is TGTGCCAGCAGTGAAGGGACAGGGGGCGCCGATGGCTACACCTTC. This sequence encodes CASSEGTGGADGYTF.

As regards this clonotype: No conserved phenylalanine or tryptophan ends this CDR3, so it is likely a read error. The chain combines TRBV19 with TRBJ1-5; D gene uncertain. CDR1 is LNHDA, CDR2 SQIVND, per germline (reference sequence). V was cut by 6 bases and J by 3 bases, with 18 bases left in between. The length of the CDR3 is 16 residues. CDR3 sequence reads: CASRRVGRGNNQPQHL. Here the CDR3 DNA reads TGTGCCAGTAGGCGCGTAGGCCGCGGGAACAATCAGCCCCAGCATCTT.

The genes are TRBV2 and TRBJ2-3, with D tentatively TRBD1 (5 bases). The V gene lost 6 bases and the J gene lost 4 bases, with 11 bases spanning the gap. Looked up from germline, CDR1 is SNHLY and CDR2 is FYNNEI. There are 13 residues in the CDR3. CDR3 amino acids: CASRKGYSDTQYF. In nucleotides, the CDR3 is TGTGCCAGCAGGAAGGGGTATTCAGATACGCAGTATTTT.

The J gene is TRBJ1-2, the V gene TRBV7-9; D unresolved. V was shortened by 1 base and J by 4 bases, with 10 bases between the two germline ends. Germline lookup yields CDR1 SEHNR and CDR2 FQNEAQ (reference sequence). The CDR3 consists of 14 residues. CDR3 residues: CASSLGNLLYGYTF. Here the CDR3 DNA reads TGTGCCAGCAGCTTAGGGAACCTGCTCTATGGCTACACCTTC. The full variable domain, rest sourced from reference TRBV7-9 and TRBJ1-2, is DTGVSQNPRHKITKRGQNVTFRCDPISEHNRLYWYRQTLGQGPEFLTYFQNEAQLEKSRLLSDRFSAERPKGSFSTLEIQRTEQGDSAMYLCASSLGNLLYGYTFGSGTRLTVV.

The V call is TRBV2, the J call TRBJ2-7; D is unclear. The CDR3 extends over 17 amino acids. Germline CDR1 is SNHLY and CDR2 is FYNNEI. CDR3 DNA sequence: TGTGCCAGCAATGGGTGGCGGAGAAGAGAATCGGCCTACGAGCGGTACGTC. Amino acids: CASNGWRRRESAYERYV.

The V call is TRBV10-3, the J call TRBJ1-3; D uncertain. Germline-derived CDR1 and CDR2 are ENHRY and SYGVKD. The CDR3 covers 15 residues. Trimming left V 4 bases short and J 0 bases short, with 10 bases between. The CDR3 coding sequence is TGTGCCATCAGTGTAGGTGCGAGCTCTGGAAACACCATATATTTT. Its protein product is CAISVGASSGNTIYF.

This clonotype was observed many times. The chain carries TRBV20-1 and TRBJ1-3; D is possibly TRBD1 (6 bases). Germline assignment: CDR1 DFQATT and CDR2 SNEGSKA (reference sequence). V lost 6 bases to trimming and J lost 0 bases, with 30 bases between them. This CDR3 is 20 amino acids long. The CDR3 reads CSACSYGQPLERDSGNTIYF. DNA for the CDR3: TGCAGTGCCTGCAGTTACGGACAGCCTTTAGAAAGAGACTCTGGAAACACCATATATTTT.

This clonotype has at least ten counts. The chain employs TRBV27 and TRBJ2-3, with D unclear. The V gene's germline CDR1 is MNHEY and CDR2 SMNVEV (reference sequence). This CDR3 has 12 amino acids. V lost 7 bases and J lost 2, with 7 bases in between. CDR3 sequence: CASTGLTDTQYF. The CDR3 DNA reads as TGTGCCAGCACTGGGCTCACAGATACGCAGTATTTT.

This clonotype was recorded many times. The rearrangement links TRBV12-3 or TRBV12-4 to TRBJ2-7, with 7 positions matching TRBD2. This CDR3 comprises 14 residues. V was pared by 3 bases and J by 4 bases, with 6 bases of the junction left unmatched. In nucleotides, the CDR3 is TGTGCCAGCAGTTTCGGGCTAGCGGATTACGAGCAGTACTTC. Amino acids: CASSFGLADYEQYF.

The chain recombines TRBV2 with TRBJ1-5; the D gene is possibly TRBD1 (5 bases). The germline V and J ends were trimmed by 6 bases and 0 bases, with 12 bases remaining between them. This CDR3 has 15 residues. Germline lookup yields CDR1 SNHLY and CDR2 FYNNEI. CDR3 in DNA: TGTGCCAGCAGGGCCGGGACGGATAGCAATCAGCCCCAGCATTTT. This codes for CASRAGTDSNQPQHF.

This chain joins TRBV20-1 and TRBJ1-2; D not resolved. The germline CDR1 and CDR2 sequences are DFQATT and SNEGSKA (reference sequence). The CDR3 loop spans 12 amino acids. The V end lost 1 base, the J end lost 3 bases, and 6 bases lay between the germline ends. For the CDR3, the DNA is TGCAGTGCTAGAGGGACGGACTATGGCTACACCTTC. Its protein is CSARGTDYGYTF.

This clonotype was counted ten times or more. The gene calls are TRBV24-1 and TRBJ1-5; TRBD1 might be the D (6 bases). Germline assignment: CDR1 KGHDR and CDR2 SFDVKD. V was trimmed by 5 bases and J by 4 bases, leaving 8 bases between them. The CDR3 sequence is 13 residues long. CDR3 sequence reads: CATSADRNQPQHF. CDR3 sequence (DNA): TGTGCCACCAGTGCGGACAGAAATCAGCCCCAGCATTTT.

This clonotype occurred many times. The chain recombines TRBV28 with TRBJ1-1; D is uncertain. The CDR3 sequence is 13 residues long. Trimming left V 7 bases short and J 3 bases short, with 12 bases between. Germline V gene data show CDR1 as MDHEN and CDR2 as SYDVKM. The CDR3 protein is CASTLGPYTEAFF. The CDR3 nucleotides are TGTGCCAGCACCCTCGGACCATACACTGAAGCTTTCTTT.

The table lists this clonotype with many counts. This chain uses TRBV7-6 with TRBJ2-3; 8 bases fit TRBD2. CDR1 is SGHVS, CDR2 FNYEAQ, per germline. J was trimmed by 6 bases and V by 7 bases; bases with no gene match: 9. CDR3 size: 14 residues. CDR3 sequence (DNA): TGTGCCAGCACCGAGGCCGGGGGGGCCGATACGCAGTATTTT. Its translation: CASTEAGGADTQYF.

This clonotype was detected only a few times. V and J are TRBV5-1 and TRBJ1-4; TRBD1 is a possible D gene (6 bases). The CDR3 covers 14 residues. Trimming took off 3 bases at V and 5 bases at J, with 11 bases between the two ends. Germline values: CDR1 SGHRS, CDR2 YFSETQ. CDR3 bases: TGCGCCAGCAGCTATCAGGGGCAGAATGAAAAACTGTTTTTT. The encoded protein is CASSYQGQNEKLFF.

This clonotype has a count of ten or more. V is TRBV6-5 and J is TRBJ2-7, with D perhaps TRBD1 (6 bases). CDR3 length: 16 residues. The ends were cut back, 5 bases at V and 0 bases at J, with 17 bases in the middle. Germline V gene data show CDR1 as MNHEY and CDR2 as SVGAGI. In DNA form, the CDR3 reads TGTGCCAGCAGTCCATTGACAGGATCTAACTCCTACGAGCAGTACTTC. As protein: CASSPLTGSNSYEQYF.

The chain couples TRBV19 to TRBJ1-1; D gene ambiguous. In germline, CDR1 is LNHDA, CDR2 SQIVND (reference sequence). Trimming took 7 bases from V and 0 from J, leaving 18 bases between them. There are 16 residues in the CDR3. The CDR3 reads CASTPYSQNLNTEAFF. Written as DNA, the CDR3 is TGTGCCAGTACCCCGTACTCGCAAAATTTGAACACTGAAGCTTTCTTT.

This clonotype was seen repeatedly, ten times or more. The genes are TRBV9 and TRBJ1-2; no firm D call. CDR3 length equals 11 residues. V lost 3 bases, J lost 4 bases, and 4 bases lay in between. Per the germline V gene, CDR1 is SGDLS and CDR2 is YYNGEE. CDR3 bases: TGTGCCAGCAGCGCTAGCTATGGCTACACCTTC. This translates into CASSASYGYTF.

In its sample, this clonotype was seen many times. CDR3 DNA: TGTGCCAGCAGTGAATGGGAGGGCGCGGCCTATGGCTACACCTTC. It codes for CASSEWEGAAYGYTF. The gene calls are TRBV25-1 and TRBJ1-2; D unresolved. V lost 1 base and J 4 bases, leaving 13 bases between the germline ends. This CDR3 region has 15 residues. Germline V gene lookup returns CDR1 MGHDK and CDR2 SYGVNS.

This clonotype was found many times. One end of the junction fails to match germline, which may point to a read error. The chain combines TRBV9 with TRBJ1-4; weak D call: TRBD1 (5 bases). This CDR3 spans 11 amino acids. Germline V gene lookup returns CDR1 SGDLS and CDR2 YYNGEE. The CDR3 is CASSSIGQGIF. The CDR3, as DNA: TGTGCCAGCAGCTCGATAGGGCAGGGTATTTTT.

The genes are TRBV20-1 and TRBJ2-5; TRBD1 or TRBD2 may be the D gene (5 bases each). There are 13 residues in the CDR3. CDR1 DFQATT and CDR2 SNEGSKA come from the germline V gene (reference sequence). The V end was cut by 1 base, the J end by 7 bases, with 13 bases between. The CDR3 protein is CSARGGEFVTQYF. In DNA, the CDR3 is TGCAGTGCTAGAGGAGGGGAGTTTGTGACCCAGTACTTC.

This clonotype was seen many times. The chain has TRBV4-3 and TRBJ2-1; D unclear. From germline, CDR1 is LGHNA and CDR2 YSLEER. The CDR3 runs 13 residues. Between the trimmed V and J ends, which lost 0 bases and 8 bases, there was a span of 8 bases. This CDR3 reads CASSQDRGDEQFF. In DNA, the CDR3 is TGCGCCAGCAGCCAAGATCGAGGCGATGAGCAGTTCTTC.

This clonotype was detected only a few times. This sequence joins TRBV6-6 and TRBJ2-2, with TRBD1 as a possible D gene (5 bases). Germline CDR1 is MNHNY and CDR2 is SVGAGI (reference sequence). The CDR3 sequence is 16 residues long. Deletions cut 3 bases from V and 1 base from J, with 12 bases between. CDR3 amino acids: CASSYFWTQNTGELFF. The CDR3 DNA is TGTGCCAGCAGTTATTTCTGGACACAGAACACCGGGGAGCTGTTTTTT.

This clonotype has at least ten counts. This chain's CDR3 is CASSTKTGTNEQFF. For the CDR3, the DNA is TGTGCCAGCAGCACCAAGACAGGGACGAATGAGCAGTTCTTC. The chain uses TRBV9 and TRBJ2-1; TRBD1 matches 7 bases. The CDR3 consists of 14 residues. Losses at the gene ends were 4 bases for V and 7 bases for J; bases not matched to a gene: 8. Germline loops: CDR1 SGDLS, CDR2 YYNGEE.

J is TRBJ2-7 and V is TRBV27; 10 nucleotides agree with TRBD2. The germline V gene has CDR1 MNHEY and CDR2 SMNVEV (reference sequence). V lost 1 base, J lost 4 bases, and 4 bases stayed unmatched. The CDR3 covers 15 residues. The CDR3 spells CASSLLGTSEYEQYF. CDR3 DNA sequence: TGTGCCAGCAGTTTATTAGGGACTAGCGAGTACGAGCAGTACTTC.

V gene TRBV3-2 combines with J gene TRBJ2-7; TRBD1 reflects the table's D call only, with no check against the DNA. TRBV3-2 is recorded as a pseudogene. The CDR3 length is 16 residues. Here the CDR3 DNA reads TGTGCCAGCAGCCCGATCAGGGGACAGGGGATCCACGAGCAGTACTTC. Translating it yields CASSPIRGQGIHEQYF.

This clonotype has at least ten counts. The gene calls are TRBV7-9 and TRBJ2-3; TRBD2 might be the D (7 bases). CDR1 and CDR2 from the germline V gene are SEHNR and FQNEAQ (reference sequence). Trimming removed 2 bases from V and 4 bases from J, with 16 bases in between. The CDR3 sequence is 16 residues long. The CDR3 region is CASSLRSGGIADTQYF. The CDR3 DNA is TGTGCCAGCAGCTTACGGTCGGGGGGCATCGCAGATACGCAGTATTTT. The full variable domain, rest sourced from reference TRBV7-9 and TRBJ2-3, is DTGVSQNPRHKITKRGQNVTFRCDPISEHNRLYWYRQTLGQGPEFLTYFQNEAQLEKSRLLSDRFSAERPKGSFSTLEIQRTEQGDSAMYLCASSLRSGGIADTQYFGPGTRLTVL.

The chain couples TRBV7-2 to TRBJ2-4; TRBD2 is a possible D gene (6 bases). Per the germline V gene, CDR1 is SGHTA and CDR2 is FQGNSA. The CDR3 runs to 15 residues. Trimming left V 3 bases short and J 4 bases short, with 13 bases between. CDR3 bases: TGTGCCAGCAGCTTGGTCATCGGGAGAAAAAACATTCAGTACTTC. Translating gives CASSLVIGRKNIQYF.

The sample holds many counts of this clonotype. The CDR3 coding sequence is TGTGCCAGCAGCTTAGGAAGGATTCCCTACGAGCAGTACTTC. Its protein product is CASSLGRIPYEQYF. This chain connects TRBV7-9 to TRBJ2-7; D unclear. V was clipped by 1 base and J by 2 bases, with 9 bases between them. CDR3 length: 14 amino acids. The germline CDR1 and CDR2 sequences are SEHNR and FQNEAQ (reference sequence). The full variable domain, in which reference TRBV7-9 and TRBJ2-7 provide the parts outside the CDR3, is DTGVSQNPRHKITKRGQNVTFRCDPISEHNRLYWYRQTLGQGPEFLTYFQNEAQLEKSRLLSDRFSAERPKGSFSTLEIQRTEQGDSAMYLCASSLGRIPYEQYFGPGTRLTVT.